The clone carrying this T cell receptor beta chain was seen only once. Its target is unknown. Relative to the germline gene, one junction end is altered; a read error may explain this. The method was immunoSEQ multiplex PCR; TCRdb's version includes in-frame clones alone and lacks a portion of them. Of roughly 100,000 clones in the sample, about 85% are singletons; the top ten hold approximately 3%. This sample was included in a study of T cell responses to AZD1222 COVID-19 vaccine. Study conclusions and caveats: Baseline seropositives among AZD1222 recipients totaled only 5 to 7.

Per the germline V gene, CDR1 is SGHRS and CDR2 is YFSETQ. The length of the CDR3 is 12 residues. The sequencing used peripheral blood, collected on day 0 of AZD1222 vaccination. J is TRBJ1-2 and V is TRBV5-1; the D is unclear. The origin of this receptor is an adult in good health. CDR3 coding DNA: TGTGCCAGCAGCTTGGAGGGATATGGCTACACCTTC. The encoded protein is CASSLEGYGYTF.